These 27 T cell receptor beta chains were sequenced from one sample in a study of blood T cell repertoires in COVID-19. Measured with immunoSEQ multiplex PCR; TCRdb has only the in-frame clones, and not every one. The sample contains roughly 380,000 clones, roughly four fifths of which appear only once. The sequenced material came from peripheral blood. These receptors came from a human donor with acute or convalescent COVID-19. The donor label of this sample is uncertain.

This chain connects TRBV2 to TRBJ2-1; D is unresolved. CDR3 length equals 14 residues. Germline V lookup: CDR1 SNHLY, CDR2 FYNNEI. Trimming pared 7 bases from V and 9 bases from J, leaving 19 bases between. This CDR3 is CASNKGTRSGEQFF. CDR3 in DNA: TGTGCCAGCAATAAAGGAACCCGGTCAGGTGAGCAGTTCTTC.

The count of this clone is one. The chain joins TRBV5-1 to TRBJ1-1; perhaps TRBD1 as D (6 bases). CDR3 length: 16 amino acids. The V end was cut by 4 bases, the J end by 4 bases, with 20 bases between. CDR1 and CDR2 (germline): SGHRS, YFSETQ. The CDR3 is CASSVRGAREFTEAFF. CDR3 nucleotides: TGCGCCAGCAGCGTCAGGGGCGCACGGGAATTCACTGAAGCTTTCTTT.

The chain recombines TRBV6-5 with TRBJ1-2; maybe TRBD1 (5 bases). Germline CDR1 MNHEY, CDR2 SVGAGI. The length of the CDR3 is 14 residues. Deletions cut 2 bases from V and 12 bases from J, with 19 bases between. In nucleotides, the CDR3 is TGTGCCAGCAGTTACGACAGAGATTACCTTCGGAACACCTTC. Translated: CASSYDRDYLRNTF.

In nucleotides, the CDR3 is TGTGCCAGCAGCTTAGGGACAGGGGGCTCTAATGAAAAACTGTTTTTT. Translating it yields CASSLGTGGSNEKLFF. The chain recombines TRBV7-9 with TRBJ1-4; 11 bases fit TRBD1. Germline assignment: CDR1 SEHNR and CDR2 FQNEAQ (reference sequence). The ends lost 1 base at V and 3 bases at J; junction bases unmatched: 1. The CDR3 loop spans 16 amino acids.

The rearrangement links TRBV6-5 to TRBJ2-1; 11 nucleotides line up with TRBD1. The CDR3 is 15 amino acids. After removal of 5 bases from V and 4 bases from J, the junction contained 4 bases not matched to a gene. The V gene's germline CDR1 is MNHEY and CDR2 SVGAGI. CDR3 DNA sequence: TGTGCCAGCAGTAAGGGACAGGGGGTTTACAATGAGCAGTTCTTC. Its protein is CASSKGQGVYNEQFF.

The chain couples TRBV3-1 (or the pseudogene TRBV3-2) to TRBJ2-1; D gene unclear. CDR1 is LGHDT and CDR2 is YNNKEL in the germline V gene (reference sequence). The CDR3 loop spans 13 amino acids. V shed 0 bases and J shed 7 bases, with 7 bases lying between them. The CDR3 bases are TGTGCCAGCAGCCAAGAGGCTGTGAATGAGCAGTTCTTC. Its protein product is CASSQEAVNEQFF.

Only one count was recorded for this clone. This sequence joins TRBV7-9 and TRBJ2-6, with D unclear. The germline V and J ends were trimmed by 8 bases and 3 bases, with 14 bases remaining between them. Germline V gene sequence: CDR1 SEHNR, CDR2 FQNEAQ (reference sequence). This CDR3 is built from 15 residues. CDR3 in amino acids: CASPPARSGANVLTF. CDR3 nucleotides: TGTGCCAGCCCCCCCGCGAGGAGTGGGGCCAACGTCCTGACTTTC.

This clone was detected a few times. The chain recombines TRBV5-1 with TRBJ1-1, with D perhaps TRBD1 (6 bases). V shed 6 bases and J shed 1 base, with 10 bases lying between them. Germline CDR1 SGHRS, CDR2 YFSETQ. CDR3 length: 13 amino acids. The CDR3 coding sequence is TGCGCCAGCATGGACAGAACGAACACTGAAGCTTTCTTT. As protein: CASMDRTNTEAFF.

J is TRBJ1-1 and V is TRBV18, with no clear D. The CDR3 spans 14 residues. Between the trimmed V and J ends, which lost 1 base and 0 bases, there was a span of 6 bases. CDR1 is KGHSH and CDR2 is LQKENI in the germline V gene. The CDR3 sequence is CASSPRLMNTEAFF. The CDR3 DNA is TGTGCCAGCTCACCACGACTGATGAACACTGAAGCTTTCTTT.

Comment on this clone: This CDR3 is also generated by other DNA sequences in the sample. The CDR3 DNA follows: TGTGCCAGCACGCGGGCGCAAGGCTCGCCCCTCCACTTT. Amino acid sequence: CASTRAQGSPLHF. The genes are TRBV3-1 (or the pseudogene TRBV3-2) and TRBJ1-6; D call uncertain. V was trimmed by 7 bases and J by 13 bases, leaving 17 bases between them. The CDR3 sequence is 13 residues long. Germline loops: CDR1 LGHDT, CDR2 YNNKEL (reference sequence).

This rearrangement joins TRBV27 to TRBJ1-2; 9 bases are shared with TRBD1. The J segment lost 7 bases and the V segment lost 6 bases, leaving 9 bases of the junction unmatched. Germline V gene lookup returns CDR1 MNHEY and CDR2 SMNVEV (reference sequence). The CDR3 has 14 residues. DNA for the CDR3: TGTGCCAGCAGGAGGACAGGGGAGATCACTGGCTACACCTTC. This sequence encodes CASRRTGEITGYTF.

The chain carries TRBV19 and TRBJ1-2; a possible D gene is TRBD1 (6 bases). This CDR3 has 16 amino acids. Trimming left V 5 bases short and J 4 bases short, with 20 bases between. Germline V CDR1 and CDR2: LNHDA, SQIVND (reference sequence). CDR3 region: CASSPRRPQGFYGYTF. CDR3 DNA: TGTGCCAGTAGTCCGAGGAGACCACAGGGCTTCTATGGCTACACCTTC.

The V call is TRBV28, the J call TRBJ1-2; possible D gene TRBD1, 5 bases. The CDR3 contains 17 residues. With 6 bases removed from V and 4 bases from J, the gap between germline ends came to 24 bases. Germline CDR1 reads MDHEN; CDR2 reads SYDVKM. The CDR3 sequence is CASRGWGVAGRGYGYTF. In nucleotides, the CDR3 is TGTGCCAGCAGGGGGTGGGGCGTGGCAGGGCGCGGCTATGGCTACACCTTC.

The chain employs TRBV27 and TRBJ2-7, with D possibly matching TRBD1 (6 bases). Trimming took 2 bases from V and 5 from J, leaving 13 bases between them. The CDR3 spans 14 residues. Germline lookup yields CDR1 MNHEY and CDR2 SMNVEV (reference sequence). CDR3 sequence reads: CASSLSQGWHEQYF. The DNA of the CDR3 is TGTGCCAGCAGTTTAAGCCAGGGGTGGCACGAGCAGTACTTC.

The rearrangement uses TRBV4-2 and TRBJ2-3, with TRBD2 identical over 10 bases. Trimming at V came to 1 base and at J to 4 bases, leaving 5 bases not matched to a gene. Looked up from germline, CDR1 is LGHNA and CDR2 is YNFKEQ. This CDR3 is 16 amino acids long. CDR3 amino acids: CASSQAKRGGADTQYF. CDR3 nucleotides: TGTGCCAGCAGCCAAGCGAAGCGGGGGGGCGCAGATACGCAGTATTTT.

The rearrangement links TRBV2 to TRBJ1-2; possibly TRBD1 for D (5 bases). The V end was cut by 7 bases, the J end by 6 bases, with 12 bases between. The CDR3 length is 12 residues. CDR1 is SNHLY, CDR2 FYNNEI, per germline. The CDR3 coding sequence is TGTGCCAGCAAAGGGGCAGGTGATGGCTACACCTTC. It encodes CASKGAGDGYTF.

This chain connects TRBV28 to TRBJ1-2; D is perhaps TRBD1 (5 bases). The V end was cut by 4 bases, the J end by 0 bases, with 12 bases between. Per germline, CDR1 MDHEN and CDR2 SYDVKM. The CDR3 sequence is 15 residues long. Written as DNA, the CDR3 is TGTGCCAGCAGTTCAAGTGCGGGGGCTAACTATGGCTACACCTTC. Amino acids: CASSSSAGANYGYTF.

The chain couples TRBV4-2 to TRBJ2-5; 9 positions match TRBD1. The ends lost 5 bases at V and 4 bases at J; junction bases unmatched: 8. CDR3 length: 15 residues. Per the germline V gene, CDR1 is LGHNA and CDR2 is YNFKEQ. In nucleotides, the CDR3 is TGTGCCAGCAGCTCTAGACAGGGGGTGGGAGAGACCCAGTACTTC. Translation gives CASSSRQGVGETQYF.

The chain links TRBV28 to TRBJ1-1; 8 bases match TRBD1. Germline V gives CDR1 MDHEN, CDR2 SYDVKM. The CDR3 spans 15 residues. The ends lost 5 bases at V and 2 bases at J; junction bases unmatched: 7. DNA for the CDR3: TGTGCCAGCAGTCCCCTGGACAGGGAAAACACTGAAGCTTTCTTT. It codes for CASSPLDRENTEAFF.

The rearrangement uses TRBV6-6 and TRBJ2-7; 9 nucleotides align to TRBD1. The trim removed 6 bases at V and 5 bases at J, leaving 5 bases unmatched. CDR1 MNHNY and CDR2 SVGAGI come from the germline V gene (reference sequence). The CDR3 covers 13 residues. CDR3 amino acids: CASRRDRVDEQYF. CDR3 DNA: TGTGCCAGCAGGAGGGACAGGGTCGACGAGCAGTACTTC.

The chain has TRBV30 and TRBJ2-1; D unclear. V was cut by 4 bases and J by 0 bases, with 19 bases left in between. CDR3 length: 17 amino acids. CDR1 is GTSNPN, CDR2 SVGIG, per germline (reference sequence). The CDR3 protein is CAWTHLAGLSSYNEQFF. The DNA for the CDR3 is TGTGCCTGGACCCACCTGGCAGGCCTGAGCTCCTACAATGAGCAGTTCTTC.

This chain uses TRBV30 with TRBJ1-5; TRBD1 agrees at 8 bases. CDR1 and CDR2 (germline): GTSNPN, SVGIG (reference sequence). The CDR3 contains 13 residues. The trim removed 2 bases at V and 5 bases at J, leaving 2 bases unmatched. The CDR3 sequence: CAWSRQGYQPQHF. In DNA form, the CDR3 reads TGTGCCTGGAGTAGACAGGGGTATCAGCCCCAGCATTTT.

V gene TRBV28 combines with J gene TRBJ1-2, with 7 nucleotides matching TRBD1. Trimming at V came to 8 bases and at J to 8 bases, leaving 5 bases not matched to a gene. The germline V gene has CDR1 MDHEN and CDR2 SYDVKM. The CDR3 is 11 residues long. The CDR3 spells CASLRGRGYTF. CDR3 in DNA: TGTGCCAGCTTAAGGGGGCGCGGCTACACCTTC.

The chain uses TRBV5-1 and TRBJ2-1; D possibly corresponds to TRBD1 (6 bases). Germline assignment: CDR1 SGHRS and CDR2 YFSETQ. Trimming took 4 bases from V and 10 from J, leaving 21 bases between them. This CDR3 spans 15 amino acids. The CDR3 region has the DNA TGCGCCAGCAGCCCGGACAGACCTTTTGATCGGGAGCAGTTCTTC. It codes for CASSPDRPFDREQFF.

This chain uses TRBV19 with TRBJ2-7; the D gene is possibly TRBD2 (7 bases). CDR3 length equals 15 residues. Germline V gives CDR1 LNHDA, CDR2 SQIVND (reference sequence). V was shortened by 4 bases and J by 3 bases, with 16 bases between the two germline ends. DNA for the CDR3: TGTGCCAGTAGTAGGATAACCGGGGGGCACTACGAGCAGTACTTC. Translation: CASSRITGGHYEQYF.

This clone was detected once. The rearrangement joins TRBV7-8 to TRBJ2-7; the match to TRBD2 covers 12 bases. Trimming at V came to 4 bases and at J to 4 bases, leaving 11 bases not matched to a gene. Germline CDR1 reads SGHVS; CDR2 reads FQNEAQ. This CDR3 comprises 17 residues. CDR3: CASSSPARLAGEYEQYF. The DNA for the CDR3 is TGTGCCAGCAGCTCCCCGGCGAGACTAGCGGGAGAGTACGAGCAGTACTTC.

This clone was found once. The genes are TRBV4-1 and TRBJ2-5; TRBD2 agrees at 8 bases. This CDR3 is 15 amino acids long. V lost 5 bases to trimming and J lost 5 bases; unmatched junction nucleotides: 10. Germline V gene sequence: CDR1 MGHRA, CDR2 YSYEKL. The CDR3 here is CASSRTGGGSETQYF. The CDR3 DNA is TGCGCCAGCAGCAGAACGGGGGGGGGCTCTGAGACCCAGTACTTC.